This T cell receptor beta chain derives from a study of T cell repertoires in cytomegalovirus infection. Study-wide results and limits: Of the TCR beta families, the public ones yielded a cumulative frequency that identified carriers of CMV plus the relevant HLA. The study found HLA-C-restricted CMV-specific TCR beta clonotypes dominating the ex vivo response.

The V gene's germline CDR1 is SEHNR and CDR2 FQNEAQ (reference sequence). Trimming pared 7 bases from V and 5 bases from J, leaving 20 bases between. The CDR3 has 16 residues. TCRdb passed the reads through MiXCR, listing each CDR3 protein once. The repertoire consists of fewer than 1,000,000 distinct CDR3 sequences, with roughly 30% occurring once and the leading ten covering over 11%. This clonotype was seen ten or more times. Its target is not known. The sequencing used cultured CD8+ T cells from PBMCs, collected from culture after CMV antigen stimulation. The sequence was obtained from a human donor in good health (CMV status not recorded). Some clones in this sample may be carry-over from other donors' samples. The chain links TRBV7-9 to TRBJ2-2, with D unresolved. The CDR3 coding sequence is TGTGCCAGCACCGGGCCTGGAAAACGTAGGACCGGGGAGCTGTTTTTT. Residues: CASTGPGKRRTGELFF.